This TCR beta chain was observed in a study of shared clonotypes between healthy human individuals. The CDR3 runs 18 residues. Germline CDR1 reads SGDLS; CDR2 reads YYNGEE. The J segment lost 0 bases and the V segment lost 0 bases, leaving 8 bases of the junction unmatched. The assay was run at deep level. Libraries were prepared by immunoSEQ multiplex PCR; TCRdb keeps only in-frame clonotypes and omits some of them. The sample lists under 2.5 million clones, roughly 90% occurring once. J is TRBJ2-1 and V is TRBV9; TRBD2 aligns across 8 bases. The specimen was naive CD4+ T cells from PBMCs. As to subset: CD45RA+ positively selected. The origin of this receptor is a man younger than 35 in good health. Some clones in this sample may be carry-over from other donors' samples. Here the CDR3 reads CASSVGPSGLHSYNEQFF. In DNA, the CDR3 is TGTGCCAGCAGCGTAGGGCCTAGCGGGTTACACTCCTACAATGAGCAGTTCTTC.